These 14 T cell receptor beta chains share one sample of origin, sequenced in a study of OX40 agonist ivuxolimab in advanced cancers. Receptor amplification or capture employed the immunoSEQ multiplex PCR assay. Entries here come from immuneACCESS through TCRdb and include only in-frame sequences with V and J called. Some clones fail to appear in such tables; in the studies checked, an unresolved V gene covers under half of the shortfall, and the cause of the remainder is unknown. For this sample there are 60,000 to 75,000 clones; roughly 92% appear just once. In total, the top ten clones hold 13% of the sample. Sequenced here: CD4+ or CD8+ T cells sorted from blood, sampled in a trial of the OX40 agonist ivuxolimab. Receptor source: an adult with an advanced solid tumor such as melanoma, head and neck, liver or kidney cancer.

The rearrangement joins TRBV5-1 to TRBJ2-3, with 9 positions matching TRBD2. The germline gives CDR1 SGHRS, CDR2 YFSETQ. V was pared by 5 bases and J by 2 bases, with 9 bases of the junction left unmatched. The CDR3 spans 16 residues. The CDR3 reads CASSDSGGVNTDTQYF. The CDR3 DNA reads TGCGCCAGCAGTGATAGCGGGGGCGTCAACACAGATACGCAGTATTTT.

The J gene is TRBJ1-3, the V gene TRBV7-2, with 9 bases that match TRBD1. Germline CDR1 is SGHTA and CDR2 is FQGNSA. The CDR3 is made up of 16 amino acids. Trimming removed 5 bases from V and 0 bases from J; junction bases left unmatched: 5. The CDR3 DNA reads TGTGCCAGCAGCATGGACAGGGGAAGCTCTGGAAACACCATATATTTT. Amino acids: CASSMDRGSSGNTIYF.

The genes are TRBV6-6 and TRBJ2-1, with D uncertain. The ends were cut back, 9 bases at V and 8 bases at J, with 8 bases in the middle. This CDR3 has 10 amino acids. The germline gives CDR1 MNHNY, CDR2 SVGAGI (reference sequence). In nucleotides, the CDR3 is TGTGCCAGTGCTGTGGATGAGCAGTTCTTC. Protein: CASAVDEQFF.

The chain is built from TRBV7-9 and TRBJ1-2; 9 positions match TRBD1. V was clipped by 1 base and J by 4 bases; unmatched bases: 10. The germline gives CDR1 SEHNR, CDR2 FQNEAQ (reference sequence). The CDR3 is 17 amino acids. Here the CDR3 DNA reads TGTGCCAGCAGCTTAGACCCGGCGGGACAGGGTGGCTATGGCTACACCTTC. Amino acids: CASSLDPAGQGGYGYTF.

This chain links TRBV5-4 with TRBJ2-5; TRBD2 matches 7 bases. With V trimmed by 2 bases and J by 2 bases, 6 bases remained unmatched. The CDR3 spans 15 residues. The germline gives CDR1 SGHNT, CDR2 YYREEE (reference sequence). The CDR3 region is CASSFVGGIQETQYF. The CDR3 nucleotides read TGTGCCAGCAGCTTCGTCGGGGGGATTCAAGAGACCCAGTACTTC.

DNA of the CDR3: TGTGCCAGCAGCGTTTTCGTTGACAGTCCTAACACCGGGGAGCTGTTTTTT. It yields the protein CASSVFVDSPNTGELFF. The genes are TRBV9 and TRBJ2-2, with a possible D match to TRBD1 (5 bases). The CDR3 spans 17 residues. Germline assignment: CDR1 SGDLS and CDR2 YYNGEE. Trimming left V 2 bases short and J 2 bases short, with 16 bases between.

The chain recombines TRBV4-3 with TRBJ1-4; D gene unclear. The length of the CDR3 is 17 residues. Germline CDR1 is LGHNA and CDR2 is YSLEER. Trimming took off 0 bases at V and 0 bases at J, with 11 bases between the two ends. CDR3 DNA sequence: TGCGCCAGCAGCCAAGATGCCGGGGTAGCAACTAATGAAAAACTGTTTTTT. This sequence encodes CASSQDAGVATNEKLFF.

The gene calls are TRBV19 and TRBJ2-1; D is perhaps TRBD2 (5 bases). CDR3 size: 15 residues. From germline, CDR1 is LNHDA and CDR2 SQIVND (reference sequence). V lost 3 bases to trimming and J lost 8 bases, with 17 bases between them. This CDR3 is CASSIPLGEGYEQFF. The CDR3, as DNA: TGTGCCAGTAGTATCCCTTTGGGAGAGGGTTATGAGCAGTTCTTC. Together with reference TRBV19 and TRBJ2-1, the CDR3 gives the full variable domain: DGGITQSPKYLFRKEGQNVTLSCEQNLNHDAMYWYRQDPGQGLRLIYYSQIVNDFQKGDIAEGYSVSREKKESFPLTVTSAQKNPTAFYLCASSIPLGEGYEQFFGPGTRLTVL.

The V call is TRBV7-2, the J call TRBJ2-3, with 10 bases aligning to TRBD2. The ends lost 3 bases at V and 4 bases at J; junction bases unmatched: 4. The CDR3 consists of 15 residues. The V gene's germline CDR1 is SGHTA and CDR2 FQGNSA. In DNA, the CDR3 is TGTGCCAGCAGCTTCCTAGCGGGAGTAGCAGATACGCAGTATTTT. It translates to CASSFLAGVADTQYF. Looking up the rest from reference TRBV7-2 and TRBJ2-3 gives the full variable domain: GAGVSQSPSNKVTEKGKDVELRCDPISGHTALYWYRQSLGQGLEFLIYFQGNSAPDKSGLPSDRFSAERTGGSVSTLTIQRTQQEDSAVYLCASSFLAGVADTQYFGPGTRLTVL.

The rearrangement uses TRBV29-1 and TRBJ2-3; perhaps D is TRBD1 or TRBD2 (5 bases each). Trimming stripped 7 bases from V and 9 bases from J, with 23 bases between. From germline, CDR1 is SQVTM and CDR2 ANQGSEA. The CDR3 loop spans 14 amino acids. CDR3 nucleotide sequence: TGCAGCGGGGAGACTACTCACGAGGGGTACACGCAGTATTTT. Translation gives CSGETTHEGYTQYF.

The rearrangement uses TRBV5-6 and TRBJ1-2; 9 bases fit TRBD1. The CDR3 is 15 amino acids. The trim removed 3 bases at V and 5 bases at J, leaving 8 bases unmatched. The V gene's germline CDR1 is SGHDT and CDR2 YYEEEE. The CDR3 nucleotides read TGTGCCAGCAGCTGGGACAGGGAAGGTTCATATGGCTACACCTTC. Its protein is CASSWDREGSYGYTF.

The V call is TRBV13, the J call TRBJ2-7, with TRBD1 matching 7 bases. V trimming: 5 bases; J trimming: 2 bases; junction bases outside the gene matches: 9. CDR3 size: 15 residues. Looked up from germline, CDR1 is PRHDT and CDR2 is FYEKMQ (reference sequence). DNA of the CDR3: TGTGCCAGCAGCCAAAACCCTGGACAGGCCTACGAGCAGTACTTC. Translated, it gives CASSQNPGQAYEQYF.

CDR3 loop: CSVPPSGQAKIYGYTF. In DNA form, the CDR3 reads TGCAGCGTTCCCCCGTCGGGACAGGCGAAAATCTATGGCTACACCTTC. The V and J genes are TRBV29-1 and TRBJ1-2; 8 bases match TRBD1. V trimming: 5 bases; J trimming: 4 bases; junction bases outside the gene matches: 15. In germline, CDR1 is SQVTM, CDR2 ANQGSEA. CDR3 size: 16 residues.

V is TRBV6-5 and J is TRBJ2-5; D is uncertain. V lost 7 bases, J lost 1 base, and 10 bases lay in between. Germline V gene lookup returns CDR1 MNHEY and CDR2 SVGAGI. CDR3 length: 13 residues. CDR3 region: CASMIGSQETQYF. CDR3 DNA: TGTGCCAGCATGATAGGTTCCCAAGAGACCCAGTACTTC.